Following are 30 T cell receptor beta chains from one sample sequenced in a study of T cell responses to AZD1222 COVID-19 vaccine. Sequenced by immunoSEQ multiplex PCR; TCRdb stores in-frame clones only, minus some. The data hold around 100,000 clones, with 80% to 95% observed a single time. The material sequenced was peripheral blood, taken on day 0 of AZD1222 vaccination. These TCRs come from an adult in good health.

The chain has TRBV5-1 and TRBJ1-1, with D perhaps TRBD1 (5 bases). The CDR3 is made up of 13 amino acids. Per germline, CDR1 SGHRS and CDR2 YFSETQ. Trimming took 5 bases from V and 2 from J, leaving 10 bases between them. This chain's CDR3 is CASRQDRNTEAFF. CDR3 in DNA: TGCGCCAGCAGGCAAGACAGAAACACTGAAGCTTTCTTT.

The CDR3 DNA reads TGTGCCAGCAGCTCCGACAGCATGAACACTGAAGCTTTCTTT. This gives the protein CASSSDSMNTEAFF. The V gene is TRBV7-8, the J gene TRBJ1-1; D is perhaps TRBD1 (5 bases). Germline V gene lookup returns CDR1 SGHVS and CDR2 FQNEAQ. Trimming left V 4 bases short and J 0 bases short, with 9 bases between. The length of the CDR3 is 14 residues.

Written as DNA, the CDR3 is TGTGCCAGCAGCTTACGGACAGGGGATACCGGGGAGCTGTTTTTT. Translating gives CASSLRTGDTGELFF. The J gene is TRBJ2-2, the V gene TRBV7-6; TRBD1 aligns across 9 bases. The junction had 3 bases not matched to a gene; V was cut back by 2 bases and J by 5 bases. The germline CDR1 and CDR2 sequences are SGHVS and FNYEAQ. This CDR3 is 15 amino acids long.

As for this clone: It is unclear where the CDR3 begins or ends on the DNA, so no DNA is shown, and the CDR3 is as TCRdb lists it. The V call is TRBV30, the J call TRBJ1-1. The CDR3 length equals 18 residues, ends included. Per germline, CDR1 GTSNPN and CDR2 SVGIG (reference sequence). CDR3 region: CAWSVPGGAQSFLWTVLF.

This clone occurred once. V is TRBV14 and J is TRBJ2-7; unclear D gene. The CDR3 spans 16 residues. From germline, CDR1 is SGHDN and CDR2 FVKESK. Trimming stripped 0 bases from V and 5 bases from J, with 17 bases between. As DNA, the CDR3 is TGTGCCAGCAGCCAAGATGGCGAGAACCTAATCGACGAGCAGTACTTC. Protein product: CASSQDGENLIDEQYF.

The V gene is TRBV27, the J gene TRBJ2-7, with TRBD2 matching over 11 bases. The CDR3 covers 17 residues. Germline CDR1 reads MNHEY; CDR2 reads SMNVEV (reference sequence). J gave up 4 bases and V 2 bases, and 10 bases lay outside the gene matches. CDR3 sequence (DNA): TGTGCCAGCAGTTTAGAATTCCCTAGCGGGAGGCGATACGAGCAGTACTTC. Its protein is CASSLEFPSGRRYEQYF.

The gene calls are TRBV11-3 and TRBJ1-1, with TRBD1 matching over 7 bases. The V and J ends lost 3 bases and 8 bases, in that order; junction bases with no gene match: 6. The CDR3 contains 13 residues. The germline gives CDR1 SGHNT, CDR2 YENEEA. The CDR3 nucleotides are TGTGCCAGCAGCTTGGACAGGCTCGGGGAAGCTTTCTTT. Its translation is CASSLDRLGEAFF.

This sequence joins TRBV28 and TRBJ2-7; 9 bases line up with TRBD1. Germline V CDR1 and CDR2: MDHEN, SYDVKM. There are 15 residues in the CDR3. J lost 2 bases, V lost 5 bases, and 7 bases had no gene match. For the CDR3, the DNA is TGTGCCAGCAGTCCCGGTGGGGACAGGGCCTACGAGCAGTACTTC. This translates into CASSPGGDRAYEQYF.

The CDR3 region has the DNA TGTGCCAGCTCACCTCCCCGGGGAGTCTATGGCTACACCTTC. Translation: CASSPPRGVYGYTF. The chain employs TRBV18 and TRBJ1-2, with unresolved D. This CDR3 is 14 amino acids long. Germline loops: CDR1 KGHSH, CDR2 LQKENI. V was trimmed by 3 bases and J by 4 bases, leaving 12 bases between them.

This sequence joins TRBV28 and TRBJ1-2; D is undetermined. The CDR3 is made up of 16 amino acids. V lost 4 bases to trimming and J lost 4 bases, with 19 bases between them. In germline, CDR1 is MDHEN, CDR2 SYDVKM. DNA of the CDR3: TGTGCCAGCAGTTCCTCAGACACTCTAGGCCGCTATGGCTACACCTTC. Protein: CASSSSDTLGRYGYTF.

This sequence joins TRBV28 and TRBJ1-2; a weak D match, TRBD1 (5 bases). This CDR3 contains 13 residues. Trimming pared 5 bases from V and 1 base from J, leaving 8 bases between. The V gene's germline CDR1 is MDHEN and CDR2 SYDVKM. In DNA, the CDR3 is TGTGCCAGCAGTAGGGGCGGTAACTATGGCTACACCTTC. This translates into CASSRGGNYGYTF.

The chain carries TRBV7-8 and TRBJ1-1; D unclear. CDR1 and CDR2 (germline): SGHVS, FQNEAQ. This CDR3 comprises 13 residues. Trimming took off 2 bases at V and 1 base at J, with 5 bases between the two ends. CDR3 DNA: TGTGCCAGCAGCTTATGGGGGAACACTGAAGCTTTCTTT. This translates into CASSLWGNTEAFF.

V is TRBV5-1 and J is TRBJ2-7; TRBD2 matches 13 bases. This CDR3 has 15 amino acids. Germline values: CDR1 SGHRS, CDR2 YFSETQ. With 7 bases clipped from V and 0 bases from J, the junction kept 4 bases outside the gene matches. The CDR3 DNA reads TGCGCCAGCTCACTAGCGGGAGGGAGCTCCTACGAGCAGTACTTC. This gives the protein CASSLAGGSSYEQYF.

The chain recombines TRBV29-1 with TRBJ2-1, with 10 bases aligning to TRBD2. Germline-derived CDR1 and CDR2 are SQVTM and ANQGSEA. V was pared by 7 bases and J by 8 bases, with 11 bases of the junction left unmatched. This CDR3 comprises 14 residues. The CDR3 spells CSGTLAGNRYEQFF. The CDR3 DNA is TGCAGCGGTACACTAGCGGGAAATAGATATGAGCAGTTCTTC.

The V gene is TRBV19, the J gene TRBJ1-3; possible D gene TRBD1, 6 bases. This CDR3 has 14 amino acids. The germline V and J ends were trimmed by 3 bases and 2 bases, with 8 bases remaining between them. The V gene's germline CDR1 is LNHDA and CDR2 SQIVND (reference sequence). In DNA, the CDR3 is TGTGCCAGTAGTATGGGGGCGACTGGAAACACCATATATTTT. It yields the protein CASSMGATGNTIYF.

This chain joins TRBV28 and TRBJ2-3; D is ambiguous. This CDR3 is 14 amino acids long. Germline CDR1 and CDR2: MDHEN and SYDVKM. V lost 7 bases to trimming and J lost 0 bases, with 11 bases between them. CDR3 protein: CASISASSTDTQYF. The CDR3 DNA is TGTGCCAGCATTTCAGCGTCTAGCACAGATACGCAGTATTTT.

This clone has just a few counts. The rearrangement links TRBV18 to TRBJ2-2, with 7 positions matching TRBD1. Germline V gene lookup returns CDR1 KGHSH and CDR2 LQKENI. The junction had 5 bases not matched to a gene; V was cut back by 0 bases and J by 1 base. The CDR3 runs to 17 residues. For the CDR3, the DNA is TGTGCCAGCTCACCACCACAGGGGTCTCAGAACACCGGGGAGCTGTTTTTT. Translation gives CASSPPQGSQNTGELFF.

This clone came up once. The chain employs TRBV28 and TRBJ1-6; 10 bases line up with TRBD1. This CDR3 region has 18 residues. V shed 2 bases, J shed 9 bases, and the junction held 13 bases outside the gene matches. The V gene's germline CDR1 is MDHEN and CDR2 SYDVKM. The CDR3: CASSLHRRTGGLGSPLHF. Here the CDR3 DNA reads TGTGCCAGCAGTTTACATCGTCGGACAGGGGGATTAGGTTCACCCCTCCACTTT.

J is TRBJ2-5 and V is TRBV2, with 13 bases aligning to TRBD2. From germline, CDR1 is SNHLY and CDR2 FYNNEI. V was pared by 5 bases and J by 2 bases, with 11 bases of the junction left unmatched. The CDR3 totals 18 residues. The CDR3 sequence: CASSTSTGLAGLQETQYF. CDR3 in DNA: TGTGCCAGCAGTACCTCAACGGGACTAGCGGGACTTCAAGAGACCCAGTACTTC.

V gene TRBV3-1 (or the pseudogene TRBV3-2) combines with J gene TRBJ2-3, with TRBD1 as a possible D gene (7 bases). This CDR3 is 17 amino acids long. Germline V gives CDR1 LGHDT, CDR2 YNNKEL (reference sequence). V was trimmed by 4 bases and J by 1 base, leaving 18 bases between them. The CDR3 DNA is TGTGCCAGCAGCCGGATCGACAGGGACTGGGGCACAGATACGCAGTATTTT. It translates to CASSRIDRDWGTDTQYF.

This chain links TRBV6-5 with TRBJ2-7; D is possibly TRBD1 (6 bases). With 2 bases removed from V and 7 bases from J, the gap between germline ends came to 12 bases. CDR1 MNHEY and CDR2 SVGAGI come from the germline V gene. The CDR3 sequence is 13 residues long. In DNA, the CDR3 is TGTGCCAGCAGTTACGGACAGTTTTGGGAGCAGTACTTC. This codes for CASSYGQFWEQYF.

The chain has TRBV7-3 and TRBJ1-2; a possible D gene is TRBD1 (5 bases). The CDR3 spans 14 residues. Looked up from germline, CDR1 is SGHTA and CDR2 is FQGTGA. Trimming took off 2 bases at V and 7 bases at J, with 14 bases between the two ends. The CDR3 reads CASSLFGSQGGYTF. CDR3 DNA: TGTGCCAGCAGCTTATTCGGTTCCCAGGGTGGCTACACCTTC.

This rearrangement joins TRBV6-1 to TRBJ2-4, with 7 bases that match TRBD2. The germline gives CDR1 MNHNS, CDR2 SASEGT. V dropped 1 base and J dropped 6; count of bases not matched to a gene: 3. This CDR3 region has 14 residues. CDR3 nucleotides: TGTGCCAGCAGTGAAGGGGGGGGTGGAAACATTCAGTACTTC. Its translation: CASSEGGGGNIQYF.

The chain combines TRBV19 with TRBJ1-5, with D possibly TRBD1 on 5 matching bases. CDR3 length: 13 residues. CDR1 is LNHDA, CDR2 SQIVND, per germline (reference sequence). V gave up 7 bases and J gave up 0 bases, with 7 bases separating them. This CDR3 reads CASKGYSNQPQHF. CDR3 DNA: TGTGCCAGTAAGGGGTATAGCAATCAGCCCCAGCATTTT.

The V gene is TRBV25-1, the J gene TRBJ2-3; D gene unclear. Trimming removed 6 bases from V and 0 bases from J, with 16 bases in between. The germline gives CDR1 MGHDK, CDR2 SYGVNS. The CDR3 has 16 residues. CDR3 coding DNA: TGTGCCAGCAGCTCGCTGGACCGAACTAGCACAGATACGCAGTATTTT. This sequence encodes CASSSLDRTSTDTQYF.

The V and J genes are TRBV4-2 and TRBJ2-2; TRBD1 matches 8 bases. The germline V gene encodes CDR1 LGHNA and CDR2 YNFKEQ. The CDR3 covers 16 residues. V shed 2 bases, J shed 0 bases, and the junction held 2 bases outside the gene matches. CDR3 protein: CASSQPQGANTGELFF. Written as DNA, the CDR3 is TGTGCCAGCAGCCAACCACAGGGGGCGAACACCGGGGAGCTGTTTTTT.

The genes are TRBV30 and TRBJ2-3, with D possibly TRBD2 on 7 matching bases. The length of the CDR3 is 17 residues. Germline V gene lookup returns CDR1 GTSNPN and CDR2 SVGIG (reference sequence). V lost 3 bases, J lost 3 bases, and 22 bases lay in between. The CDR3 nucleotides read TGTGCCTGGAGCACCGCTGGGGGGGGCTGGGGTACAGATACGCAGTATTTT. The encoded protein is CAWSTAGGGWGTDTQYF.

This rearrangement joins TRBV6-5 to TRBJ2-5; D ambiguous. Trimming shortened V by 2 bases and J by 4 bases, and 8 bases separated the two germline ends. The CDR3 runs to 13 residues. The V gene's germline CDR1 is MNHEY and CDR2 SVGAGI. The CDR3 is CASSYQLLETQYF. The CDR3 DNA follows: TGTGCCAGCAGTTACCAACTACTAGAGACCCAGTACTTC.

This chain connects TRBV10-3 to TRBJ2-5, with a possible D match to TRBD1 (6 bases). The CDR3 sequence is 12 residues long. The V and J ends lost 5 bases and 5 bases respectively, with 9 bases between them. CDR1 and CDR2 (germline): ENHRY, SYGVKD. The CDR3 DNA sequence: TGTGCCATCAGTACTAGGGGGGAGACCCAGTACTTC. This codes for CAISTRGETQYF.

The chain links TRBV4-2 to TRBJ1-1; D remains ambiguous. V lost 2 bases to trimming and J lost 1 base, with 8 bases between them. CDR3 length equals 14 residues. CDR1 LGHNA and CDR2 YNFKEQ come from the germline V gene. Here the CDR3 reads CASSQSERNTEAFF. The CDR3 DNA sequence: TGTGCCAGCAGCCAAAGCGAACGGAACACTGAAGCTTTCTTT.